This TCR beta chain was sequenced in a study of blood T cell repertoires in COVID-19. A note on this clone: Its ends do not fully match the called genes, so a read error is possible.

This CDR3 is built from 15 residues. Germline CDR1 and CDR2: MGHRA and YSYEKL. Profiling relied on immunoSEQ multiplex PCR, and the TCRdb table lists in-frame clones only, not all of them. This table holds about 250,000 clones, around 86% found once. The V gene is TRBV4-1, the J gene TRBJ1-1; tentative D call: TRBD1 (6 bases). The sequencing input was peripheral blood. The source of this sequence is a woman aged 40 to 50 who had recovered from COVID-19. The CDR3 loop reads CASTQDWDTNTEAFF. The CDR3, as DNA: TGCGCCAGCACCCAAGATTGGGACACGAACACTGAAGCTTTCTTT.